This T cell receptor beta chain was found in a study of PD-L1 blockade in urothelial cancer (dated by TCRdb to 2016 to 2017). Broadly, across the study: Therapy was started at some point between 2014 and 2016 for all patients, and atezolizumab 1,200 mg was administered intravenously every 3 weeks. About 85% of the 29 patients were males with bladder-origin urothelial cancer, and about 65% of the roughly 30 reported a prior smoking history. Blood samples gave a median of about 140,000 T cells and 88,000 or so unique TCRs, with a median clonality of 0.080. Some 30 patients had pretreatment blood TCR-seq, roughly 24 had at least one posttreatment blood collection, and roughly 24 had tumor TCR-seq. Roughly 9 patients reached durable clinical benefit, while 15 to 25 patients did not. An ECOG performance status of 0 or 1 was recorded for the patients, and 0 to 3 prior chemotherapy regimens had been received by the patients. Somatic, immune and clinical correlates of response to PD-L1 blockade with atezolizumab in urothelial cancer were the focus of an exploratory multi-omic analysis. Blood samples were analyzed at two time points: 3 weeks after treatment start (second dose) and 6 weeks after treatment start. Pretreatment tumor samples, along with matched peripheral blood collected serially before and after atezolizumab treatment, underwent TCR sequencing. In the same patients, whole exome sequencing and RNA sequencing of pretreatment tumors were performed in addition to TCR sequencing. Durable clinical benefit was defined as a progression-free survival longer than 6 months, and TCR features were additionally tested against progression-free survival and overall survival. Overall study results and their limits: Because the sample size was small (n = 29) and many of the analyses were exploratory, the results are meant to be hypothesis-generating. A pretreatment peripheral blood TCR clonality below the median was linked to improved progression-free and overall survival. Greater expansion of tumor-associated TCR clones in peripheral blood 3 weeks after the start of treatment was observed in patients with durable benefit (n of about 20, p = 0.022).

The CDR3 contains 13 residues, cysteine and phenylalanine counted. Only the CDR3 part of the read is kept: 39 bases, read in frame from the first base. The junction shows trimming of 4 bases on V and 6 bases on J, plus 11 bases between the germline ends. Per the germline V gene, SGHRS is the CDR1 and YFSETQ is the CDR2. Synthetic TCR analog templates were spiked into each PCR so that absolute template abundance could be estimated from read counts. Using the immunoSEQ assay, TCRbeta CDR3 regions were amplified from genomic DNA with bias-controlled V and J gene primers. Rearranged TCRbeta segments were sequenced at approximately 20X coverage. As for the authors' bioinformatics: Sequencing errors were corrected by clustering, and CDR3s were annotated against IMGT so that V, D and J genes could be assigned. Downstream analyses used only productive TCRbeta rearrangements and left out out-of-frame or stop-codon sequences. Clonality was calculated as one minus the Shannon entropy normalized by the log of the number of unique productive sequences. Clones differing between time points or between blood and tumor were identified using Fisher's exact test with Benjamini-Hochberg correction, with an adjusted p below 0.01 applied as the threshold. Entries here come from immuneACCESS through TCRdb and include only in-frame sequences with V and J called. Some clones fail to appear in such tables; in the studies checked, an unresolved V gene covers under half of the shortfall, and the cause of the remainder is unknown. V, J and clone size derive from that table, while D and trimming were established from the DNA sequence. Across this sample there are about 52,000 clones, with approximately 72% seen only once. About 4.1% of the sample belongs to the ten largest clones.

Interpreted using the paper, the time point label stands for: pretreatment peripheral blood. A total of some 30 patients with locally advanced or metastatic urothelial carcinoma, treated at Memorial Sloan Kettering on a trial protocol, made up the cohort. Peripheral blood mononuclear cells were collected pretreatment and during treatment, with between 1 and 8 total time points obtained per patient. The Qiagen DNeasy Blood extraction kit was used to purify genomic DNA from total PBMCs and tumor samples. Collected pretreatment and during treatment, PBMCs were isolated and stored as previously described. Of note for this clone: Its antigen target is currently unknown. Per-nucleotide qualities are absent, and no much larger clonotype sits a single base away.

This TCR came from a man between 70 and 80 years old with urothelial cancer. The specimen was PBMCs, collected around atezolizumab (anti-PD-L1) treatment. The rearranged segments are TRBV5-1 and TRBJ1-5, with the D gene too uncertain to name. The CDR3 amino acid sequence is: CASSREGFQPQHF. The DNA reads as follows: TGCGCCAGCAGCCGGGAGGGTTTTCAGCCCCAGCATTTT.